This is a list of T cell receptor beta chains from one sample in a study of cytomegalovirus exposure and HLA in healthy donors. TCRdb's copy holds only in-frame clones and misses some; the assay was immunoSEQ multiplex PCR. The sample lists roughly 120,000 clones; roughly 83% were seen once. Material: PBMCs. The source is a man between 18 and 29 years old in good health and CMV-seronegative. Both conserved end residues are trimmed from each CDR3.

>TRBV30
AWSGLAGGAYNEQF
>TRBV28
ASTGGAYNEQF
>TRBV7-9
ASSTTASNSPLH
>TRBV7-2
ASSLTGRGSGNTIY
>TRBV27
ASSTLQGMGNSPLH
>TRBV6-5
ASSEVQANEKLF
>TRBV4-2
ASSEDRGPLYGYT
>TRBV27
ASSWGTGSNQPQH
>TRBV5-6
ASSFRQGGTNEKLF
>TRBV27
ASSALGLAGGDTQY
>TRBV6-6
ASRLGGGSDTQY